Listed below are T cell receptor beta chains from one sample, sequenced in a study of identical twins. One entry per CDR3 protein, called by TCRdb with MiXCR from the 5' RACE reads. This sample has more than 250,000 distinct CDR3 sequences, with around 8.8% found just once. This same sample was also taken into another study, of yellow fever vaccine responses in identical twins.

The sequencing sample was made of memory (CD45RO+) T cells sorted from blood. These receptor sequences come from a young woman in good health. The CDR3 runs from the conserved cysteine through the conserved F or W. A D gene is named only where the DNA matches it firmly. Clone sizes are given selectively: once, few, many, or a class where the clone is expanded.

clone_size	d_call	v_call	cdr3_length	j_call	cdr3_nt	cdr3_aa
many	NA	TRBV9	17	TRBJ2-7	TGTGCCAGCAACAAATTTTGGGGGACCCCGAGCTCCTACGAGCAGTACTTC	CASNKFWGTPSSYEQYF
NA	NA	TRBV7-6	16	TRBJ2-2	TGTGCCAGCAGCTTGGACTTTAGTTCAGGGGCCGGGGAGCTGTTTTTT	CASSLDFSSGAGELFF
few	NA	TRBV28	15	TRBJ2-7	TGTGCCAGCAATACCCGCCAGAAGATCGGCTACGAGCAGTACTTC	CASNTRQKIGYEQYF
many	NA	TRBV12-5	14	TRBJ1-5	TGTGCTAGTGGGCCTGACACTAGCAATCAGCCCCAGCATTTT	CASGPDTSNQPQHF
few	TRBD1	TRBV27	13	TRBJ2-1	TGTGCCAGCAACACTCCCAGACAGGGCGGGCAGTTCTTC	CASNTPRQGGQFF
few	NA	TRBV5-1	15	TRBJ1-4	TGCGCCAGCAGCTTGGCCGTAGGCAGTCCTGAAAAACTGTTTTTT	CASSLAVGSPEKLFF
few	TRBD1	TRBV20-1	15	TRBJ2-5	TGCAGTGCCCCGGTCCCGGGACAGGCCCAAGAGACCCAGTACTTC	CSAPVPGQAQETQYF
NA	TRBD2	TRBV23-1	15	TRBJ2-3	TGCGCCAGCAGTCAAGCGGGAGGTTTGGCAGATACGCAGTATTTT	CASSQAGGLADTQYF
NA	NA	TRBV19	12	TRBJ1-1	TGTGCCAGTATATACCCTGGGACTGAAGCTTTCTTT	CASIYPGTEAFF
few	TRBD2	TRBV10-3	14	TRBJ2-1	TGTGCCATCGGCGGGCTAGCGGGGCACAATGAGCAGTTCTTC	CAIGGLAGHNEQFF
few	TRBD1	TRBV4-1	16	TRBJ2-3	TGCGCCAGCAGCCCCGAGGAGGGACAGGGGGCAGATACGCAGTATTTT	CASSPEEGQGADTQYF
many	NA	TRBV6-2/TRBV6-3	14	TRBJ2-1	TGTGCCAGCAGTTACCAGCATCAGGGCAATGAGCAGTTCTTC	CASSYQHQGNEQFF
many	TRBD2	TRBV27	19	TRBJ2-1	TGTGCCAGCAGTTTATCGTGGCCAACCGGGACTAGCGGCTACAATGAGCAGTTCTTC	CASSLSWPTGTSGYNEQFF
many	NA	TRBV29-1	13	TRBJ2-5	TGCAGCGTACTTGGCGCAAGCCAAGAGACCCAGTACTTC	CSVLGASQETQYF
few	NA	TRBV7-9	15	TRBJ2-2	TGTGCCATCCAAACGGGGCCCACGGGGACCGGGGAGCTGTTTTTT	CAIQTGPTGTGELFF
few	NA	TRBV7-8	15	TRBJ2-4	TGTGCCAGCAGCTTGGGGCGGGGTGTCGGTTACATTCAGTACTTC	CASSLGRGVGYIQYF
many	NA	TRBV12-3/TRBV12-4	15	TRBJ2-5	TGTGCCAGCAGCCCCGGTCAGGCCCGGGTTGAGACCCAGTACTTC	CASSPGQARVETQYF
many	TRBD2	TRBV29-1	15	TRBJ2-3	TGCAGCGTTCATCTGGGGGGGGAGCCCACAGATACGCAGTATTTT	CSVHLGGEPTDTQYF
NA	NA	TRBV7-9	15	TRBJ2-3	TGTGCCAGCAGCTTAGGACTATTGGCGGCAGATACGCAGTATTTT	CASSLGLLAADTQYF
few	TRBD2	TRBV11-3	15	TRBJ2-1	TGTGCCAGCAGCTCCCGGACTAGCGGGTACAATGAGCAGTTCTTC	CASSSRTSGYNEQFF
NA	NA	TRBV11-2	16	TRBJ1-3	TGTGCCAGCAGCATGGGCCGGTGGAGCTCTGGAAACACCATATATTTT	CASSMGRWSSGNTIYF
NA	NA	TRBV2	14	TRBJ2-1	TGTGCCAGCAGTGAACCCCCCCCCTACAATGAGCAGTTCTTC	CASSEPPPYNEQFF
NA	NA	TRBV2	13	TRBJ1-1	TGTGCCAGCAGACCACAAATGGGGACTGAAGCTTTCTTT	CASRPQMGTEAFF
many	TRBD1	TRBV7-3	13	TRBJ2-1	TGTGCCAGCCACGGACAGGGTAGGAATGAGCAGTTCTTC	CASHGQGRNEQFF
NA	TRBD2	TRBV5-4	15	TRBJ2-2	TGTGCCAGCAGCTTGCGGCGGGAGGCGACCGGGGAGCTGTTTTTT	CASSLRREATGELFF
NA	TRBD1	TRBV10-3	13	TRBJ1-6	TGTGCCATCAGTGGGACAGGAGCTTCACCCCTCCACTTT	CAISGTGASPLHF
NA	TRBD1	TRBV7-2	22	TRBJ2-6	TGTGCCAGCAGAGTTAAAGACCCGGGACAGGAGAATCTTCCTTCTGGGGCCAACGTCCTGACTTTC	CASRVKDPGQENLPSGANVLTF
NA	NA	TRBV27	18	TRBJ2-1	TGTGCCAGCAGTTTATTTGGAGACAGAAAAAGCTCCTACAATGAGCAGTTCTTC	CASSLFGDRKSSYNEQFF
few	NA	TRBV24-1	14	TRBJ2-3	TGTGCCACCAGTGAGGGGGACTTCACAGATACGCAGTATTTT	CATSEGDFTDTQYF
many	NA	TRBV18	15	TRBJ2-7	TGTGCCAGCTCAAATACCCGGGGCTACGCCTACGAGCAGTACTTC	CASSNTRGYAYEQYF
NA	NA	TRBV19	13	TRBJ2-3	TGTGCCAGCTCGAGGGCCTACACAGATACGCAGTATTTT	CASSRAYTDTQYF
many	TRBD2	TRBV4-2	16	TRBJ2-1	TGTGCCAGCAGCCAACGGCCAGCGGGAGATTCGAATGAGCAGTTCTTC	CASSQRPAGDSNEQFF
NA	NA	TRBV2	16	TRBJ1-2	TGTGCCAGCAGTTCAATCCCGTCGGGGAATAGCTATGGCTACACCTTC	CASSSIPSGNSYGYTF
few	TRBD1	TRBV3-1	14	TRBJ2-7	TGTGCCAGCAGTCCCGGGACAGGGATTGTCGAGCAGTACTTC	CASSPGTGIVEQYF
NA	TRBD2	TRBV2	14	TRBJ2-2	TGTGCCAGCAGTGACCAAGGGACTAGCGGGGAGCTGTTTTTT	CASSDQGTSGELFF
few	NA	TRBV3-1	13	TRBJ2-1	TGTGCCAGCAGCCGGGCTAACACGGATGAGCAGTTCTTC	CASSRANTDEQFF
NA	TRBD2	TRBV6-1	21	TRBJ2-1	TGTGCCAGCAGTGAAATCCCTGGACTAGCGGGAGCAGGCCCGAGGTACAATGAGCAGTTCTTC	CASSEIPGLAGAGPRYNEQFF
NA	TRBD1	TRBV12-3/TRBV12-4	13	TRBJ1-2	TGTGCCAGCAGACCAGACAGGGTATATGGCTACACCTTC	CASRPDRVYGYTF
many	NA	TRBV6-1	11	TRBJ1-1	TGTGCCAGCAGTGTCAACGCTGAAGCTTTCTTT	CASSVNAEAFF
NA	NA	TRBV29-1	11	TRBJ2-1	TGCAGCGTTGAAGATAAGCGATTGCAGTTCTTC	CSVEDKRLQFF
few	NA	TRBV5-6	14	TRBJ2-5	TGTGCCAGCAGCTTGTTCAGGGTCGAAGAGACCCAGTACTTC	CASSLFRVEETQYF
NA	NA	TRBV12-3/TRBV12-4	12	TRBJ2-1	TGTGCCAGCAGTTTATGGAGGAGTGAGCAGTTCTTC	CASSLWRSEQFF
many	NA	TRBV7-9	14	TRBJ1-4	TGTGCCAGCAGCTCTGCCGCTGGTTGGGAAAAACTGTTTTTT	CASSSAAGWEKLFF
NA	NA	TRBV9	12	TRBJ1-2	TGTGCCAGCAGCGGTGAGCCCCGGGGCTACACCTTC	CASSGEPRGYTF
many	NA	TRBV18	13	TRBJ2-7	TGTGCCAGCTCACCAGGGATCTTATACGAGCAGTACTTC	CASSPGILYEQYF
NA	NA	TRBV28	15	TRBJ2-2	TGTGCCAGCAGGGCGGGACAGCCTAACACCGGGGAGCTGTTTTTT	CASRAGQPNTGELFF
NA	NA	TRBV7-2	14	TRBJ1-5	TGTGCCAGCAGCTTTGGGTCACGGGGTCAGCCCCAGCATTTT	CASSFGSRGQPQHF
NA	TRBD2	TRBV18	17	TRBJ2-1	TGTGCCAGCTCACCAGTGGAAGGTCTAGCGGATTACAATGAGCAGTTCTTC	CASSPVEGLADYNEQFF
many	NA	TRBV7-9	16	TRBJ2-6	TGTGCCAGCAGCTTTGGGATGAGCTCTGGGGCCAACGTCCTGACTTTC	CASSFGMSSGANVLTF
many	NA	TRBV28	17	TRBJ1-2	TGTGCCAGCAGGGGCCGAGGTGTGGGGGCGACTAACTATGGCTACACCTTC	CASRGRGVGATNYGYTF
many	NA	TRBV20-1	12	TRBJ1-1	TGCAGTGCTACTAGGGGCGAGATTGAAGCTTTCTTT	CSATRGEIEAFF
many	NA	TRBV27	15	TRBJ2-1	TGTGCCAGCCGCATGGGGTGGAGCTCCTACAATGAGCAGTTCTTC	CASRMGWSSYNEQFF
many	NA	TRBV29-1	13	TRBJ1-1	TGCAGCGTGAGCCCCGGGGGGAACACTGAAGCTTTCTTT	CSVSPGGNTEAFF
many	TRBD1	TRBV5-1	13	TRBJ1-2	TGCGCCAGCAGCCCGACAGGGAACTATGGCTACACCTTC	CASSPTGNYGYTF
many	NA	TRBV27	11	TRBJ2-1	TGTGCCAGCAGTTTACCGGGACCGAAGTTCTTC	CASSLPGPKFF
NA	TRBD2	TRBV2	15	TRBJ2-2	TGTGCCAGCCGTTGGACTAGCGGGAACACCGGGGAGCTGTTTTTT	CASRWTSGNTGELFF
few	NA	TRBV25-1	15	TRBJ1-1	TGTGCCAGCAGTGATCCGACAGTCAGGGACACTGAAGCTTTCTTT	CASSDPTVRDTEAFF
NA	NA	TRBV10-3	17	TRBJ1-6	TGTGCCATCAGCAGTACAGGGAGCAGCTCCTATAATTCACCCCTCCACTTT	CAISSTGSSSYNSPLHF
NA	NA	TRBV9	13	TRBJ2-7	TGTGCCAGCAGCGTAGATGAGGGCTCCGAGCAGTACTTC	CASSVDEGSEQYF
NA	TRBD2	TRBV15	15	TRBJ2-1	TGTGCCACCAGGCTGGGACTAGCGGGAGTAGGGGAGCAGTTCTTC	CATRLGLAGVGEQFF